The 22 T cell receptor beta chains below come from one sample, sequenced in a study of blood T cells in healthy people across ages. The authors ran a second PCR of roughly 6 to 12 cycles using a sample-barcoded 5' primer and a J-beta primer mix. TCRdb processed the 5' RACE reads anew with MiXCR; each CDR3 protein has one entry. The sample lists some 1.5 million distinct CDR3 sequences, roughly 30% seen once, with 7.7% in the top ten. The sample consisted of blood. These TCRs come from a young woman in good health.

This clonotype has at least ten counts. The DNA of the CDR3 is TGTGCCAGCTCCAGGGGGACGGGAGATACGCAGTATTTT. Residues: CASSRGTGDTQYF. V and J are TRBV2 and TRBJ2-3; 7 positions agree with TRBD1. V shed 8 bases and J 5 bases; nucleotides not matched to a gene: 7. The CDR3 contains 13 residues. Germline-derived CDR1 and CDR2 are SNHLY and FYNNEI.

This clonotype was seen only a few times. The chain combines TRBV5-1 with TRBJ2-3, with TRBD2 matching 12 bases. Germline loops: CDR1 SGHRS, CDR2 YFSETQ. V was pared by 7 bases and J by 4 bases, with 10 bases of the junction left unmatched. This CDR3 spans 16 amino acids. The DNA for the CDR3 is TGCGCCAGCCGACTTGGAGGACTAGCGGGGCCAGATACGCAGTATTTT. Protein: CASRLGGLAGPDTQYF.

The genes are TRBV30 and TRBJ1-6; D unresolved. V lost 3 bases and J 10 bases, leaving 13 bases between the germline ends. Germline assignment: CDR1 GTSNPN and CDR2 SVGIG (reference sequence). This CDR3 has 13 amino acids. CDR3 amino acids: CAWRSNVISPLHF. In DNA form, the CDR3 reads TGTGCCTGGAGAAGCAACGTCATCTCACCCCTCCACTTT. Variable domain in full (rest from reference TRBV30 and TRBJ1-6): SQTIHQWPATLVQPVGSPLSLECTVEGTSNPNLYWYRQAAGRGLQLLFYSVGIGQISSEVPQNLSASRPQDRQFILSSKKLLLSDSGFYLCAWRSNVISPLHFGNGTRLTVT.

This clonotype was seen a few times. The chain is built from TRBV12-5 and TRBJ2-1, with D possibly being TRBD1 (5 bases). This CDR3 has 16 amino acids. Germline V gene lookup returns CDR1 LGHNT and CDR2 FRNRAP. With 0 bases removed from V and 7 bases from J, the gap between germline ends came to 16 bases. The CDR3 nucleotides are TGTGCTAGTGGTTTGGTAAATGCCAGGGATGGAAATGAGCAGTTCTTC. Protein sequence: CASGLVNARDGNEQFF. The variable domain in full, completed from reference TRBV12-5 and TRBJ2-1, reads DARVTQTPRHKVTEMGQEVTMRCQPILGHNTVFWYRQTMMQGLELLAYFRNRAPLDDSGMPKDRFSAEMPDATLATLKIQPSEPRDSAVYFCASGLVNARDGNEQFFGPGTRLTVL.

This clonotype was picked up a small number of times. This sequence joins TRBV29-1 and TRBJ2-2; TRBD1 matches at 8 bases. V shed 5 bases, J shed 7 bases, and the junction held 9 bases outside the gene matches. This CDR3 is 14 amino acids long. Looked up from germline, CDR1 is SQVTM and CDR2 is ANQGSEA. CDR3 in DNA: TGCAGCGTTTTAATCAGGGGGCTTGGCGGGGAGCTGTTTTTT. Translation: CSVLIRGLGGELFF.

The V gene is TRBV5-1, the J gene TRBJ1-1; 10 positions match TRBD1. Per germline, CDR1 SGHRS and CDR2 YFSETQ. The CDR3 loop spans 16 amino acids. V gave up 3 bases and J gave up 6 bases; unmatched junction bases: 11. In DNA form, the CDR3 reads TGCGCCAGCAGCTCCGGGACAGGGGTAATGGACTCTGAAGCTTTCTTT. This codes for CASSSGTGVMDSEAFF.

This clonotype came up a few times. A much larger clone lies one base from this, so it may be a read error. The chain links TRBV3-1 to TRBJ2-5; perhaps D is TRBD1 or TRBD2 (5 bases each). V lost 1 base to trimming and J lost 5 bases, with 8 bases between them. The CDR3 consists of 13 residues. In germline, CDR1 is LGHDT, CDR2 YNNKEL (reference sequence). Written as DNA, the CDR3 is TGTGCCAGCAGCCAAGGAGGGGTCGAGACCCAGTACTTC. It codes for CASSQGGVETQYF.

This clonotype was seen once. The chain joins TRBV29-1 to TRBJ2-2; D unresolved. There are 14 residues in the CDR3. V was clipped by 4 bases and J by 0 bases, with 9 bases between them. Germline CDR1 reads SQVTM; CDR2 reads ANQGSEA. In nucleotides, the CDR3 is TGCAGCGTTGCGAGACTTACGAACACCGGGGAGCTGTTTTTT. Amino acids: CSVARLTNTGELFF.

V is TRBV5-1 and J is TRBJ2-3, with 7 bases matching TRBD1. CDR3 length: 17 residues. The junction had 16 bases not matched to a gene; V was cut back by 5 bases and J by 4 bases. The germline V gene encodes CDR1 SGHRS and CDR2 YFSETQ. CDR3 DNA: TGCGCCAGCAGGGCCCCAAGACAGGGTTCCTCCGCAGATACGCAGTATTTT. Translating gives CASRAPRQGSSADTQYF.

This clonotype has a count of ten or more. The chain uses TRBV12-5 and TRBJ2-5; D uncertain. CDR1 LGHNT and CDR2 FRNRAP come from the germline V gene. This CDR3 spans 13 amino acids. Trimming took 2 bases from V and 2 from J, leaving 6 bases between them. CDR3 protein: CASGLPRQETQYF. CDR3 nucleotide sequence: TGTGCTAGTGGTTTGCCCAGGCAAGAGACCCAGTACTTC.

As concerns this clonotype: One base away lies a much larger clone, so this may be a sequencing read error. The rearrangement links TRBV10-3 to TRBJ2-7; 9 nucleotides align to TRBD1. CDR1 and CDR2 (germline): ENHRY, SYGVKD. CDR3 length: 14 amino acids. The CDR3 here is CTISESGTGYEQYF. The CDR3 nucleotides read TGTACCATCAGTGAGTCCGGGACAGGGTACGAGCAGTACTTC.

There are many counts of this clonotype. V gene TRBV7-2 combines with J gene TRBJ2-5; D gene unclear. Per the germline V gene, CDR1 is SGHTA and CDR2 is FQGNSA. V lost 1 base to trimming and J lost 4 bases, with 7 bases between them. This CDR3 is 13 amino acids long. CDR3 sequence: CASSLGKGETQYF. Written as DNA, the CDR3 is TGTGCCAGCAGCTTAGGGAAGGGAGAGACCCAGTACTTC.

This rearrangement joins TRBV2 to TRBJ2-1; TRBD2 matches at 11 bases. Germline values: CDR1 SNHLY, CDR2 FYNNEI. Trimming removed 7 bases from V and 8 bases from J; junction bases left unmatched: 10. The CDR3 is made up of 15 amino acids. CDR3 region: CASTPLAGVSDEQFF. The CDR3 nucleotides read TGTGCCAGCACTCCACTAGCGGGAGTCTCTGATGAGCAGTTCTTC.

Ten or more counts support this clonotype. The V call is TRBV29-1, the J call TRBJ2-6; TRBD1 might be the D (6 bases). This CDR3 region has 15 residues. V was clipped by 2 bases and J by 2 bases, with 10 bases between them. CDR1 SQVTM and CDR2 ANQGSEA come from the germline V gene. As DNA, the CDR3 is TGCAGCGTTGAACAACAGGGCACTGGGGCCAACGTCCTGACTTTC. Translation gives CSVEQQGTGANVLTF.

This clonotype has just a few counts. V usage is TRBV28 and J usage is TRBJ2-1, with D possibly being TRBD1 (7 bases). The CDR3 runs 15 residues. The V end lost 4 bases, the J end lost 3 bases, and 13 bases lay between the germline ends. Germline-derived CDR1 and CDR2 are MDHEN and SYDVKM. The CDR3 nucleotides read TGTGCCAGCAGTTCTGGGGGGACAGACTACAATGAGCAGTTCTTC. It specifies CASSSGGTDYNEQFF.

The V gene is TRBV6-5, the J gene TRBJ2-2; D remains ambiguous. Germline CDR1 is MNHEY and CDR2 is SVGAGI. The CDR3 runs to 13 residues. Trimming took off 0 bases at V and 7 bases at J, with 6 bases between the two ends. The DNA for the CDR3 is TGTGCCAGCAGTTACTCAACGGGCGGGGAGCTGTTTTTT. Protein product: CASSYSTGGELFF.

The sample holds many counts of this clonotype. The CDR3 region has the DNA TGCAGTGCTAGAGGCCCTAGCGGGAGAGGGAATGAGCAGTTCTTC. Encoded protein: CSARGPSGRGNEQFF. V and J are TRBV20-1 and TRBJ2-1, with TRBD2 identical over 10 bases. The junction had 7 bases not matched to a gene; V was cut back by 1 base and J by 7 bases. The V gene's germline CDR1 is DFQATT and CDR2 SNEGSKA (reference sequence). The CDR3 sequence is 15 residues long.

Written as DNA, the CDR3 is TGCGCCAGCAGCCAAGAGGCGGGGGGTCGGTTCTCACCCCTCCACTTT. Protein product: CASSQEAGGRFSPLHF. J is TRBJ1-6 and V is TRBV4-1; possible D gene TRBD1, 5 bases. Germline lookup yields CDR1 MGHRA and CDR2 YSYEKL. The CDR3 runs 16 residues. V lost 0 bases, J lost 10 bases, and 16 bases lay in between.

Concerning this clonotype itself: It may be a read error: a sequence one base away is much more abundant. V gene TRBV12-3 or TRBV12-4 combines with J gene TRBJ2-6; tentatively, D is TRBD2 (7 bases). This CDR3 is 14 amino acids long. The CDR3 is CASSPWTGGHVRTF. In nucleotides, the CDR3 is TGTGCCAGCAGTCCTTGGACGGGGGGACACGTCCGGACTTTC.

This chain uses TRBV3-1 with TRBJ2-1; the D gene is possibly TRBD1 (6 bases). Germline V gene lookup returns CDR1 LGHDT and CDR2 YNNKEL (reference sequence). V was cut by 3 bases and J by 10 bases, with 25 bases left in between. The CDR3 contains 17 residues. The chain's CDR3 is CASSHPLSKQGDHEQFF. CDR3 DNA sequence: TGTGCCAGCAGCCACCCGCTTTCGAAACAGGGTGATCACGAGCAGTTCTTC.

This chain links TRBV12-3 or TRBV12-4 with TRBJ1-2, with D possibly matching TRBD1 (6 bases). The CDR3 contains 14 residues. Trimming removed 2 bases at V and 3 bases at J, with 10 bases between. CDR3 DNA sequence: TGTGCCAGCAGTTTAAACAGGGCATACTATGGCTACACCTTC. This codes for CASSLNRAYYGYTF.

This clonotype was picked up a small number of times. This chain links TRBV4-3 with TRBJ2-7; no clear D. Per germline, CDR1 LGHNA and CDR2 YSLEER. V was trimmed by 0 bases and J by 2 bases, leaving 8 bases between them. The CDR3 totals 14 residues. The CDR3 region is CASSQDGRPYEQYF. CDR3 DNA: TGCGCCAGCAGCCAAGATGGGCGGCCCTACGAGCAGTACTTC.